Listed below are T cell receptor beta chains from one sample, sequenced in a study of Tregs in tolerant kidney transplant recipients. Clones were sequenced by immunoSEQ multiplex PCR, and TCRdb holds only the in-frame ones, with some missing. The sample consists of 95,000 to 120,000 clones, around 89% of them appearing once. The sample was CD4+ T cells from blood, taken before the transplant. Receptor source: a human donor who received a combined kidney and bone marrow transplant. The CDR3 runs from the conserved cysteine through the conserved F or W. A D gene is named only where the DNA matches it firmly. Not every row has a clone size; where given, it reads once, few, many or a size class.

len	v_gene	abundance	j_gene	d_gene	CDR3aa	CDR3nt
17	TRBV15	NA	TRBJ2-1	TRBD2	CATSSAPAGVVYNEQFF	TGTGCCACCAGCAGCGCACCAGCGGGAGTGGTCTACAATGAGCAGTTCTTC
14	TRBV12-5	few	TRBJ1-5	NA	CASGFGREGQPQHF	TGTGCTAGTGGTTTTGGGAGGGAAGGTCAGCCCCAGCATTTT
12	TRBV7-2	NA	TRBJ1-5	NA	CASSLGGKPQHF	TGTGCCAGCAGCTTGGGGGGGAAGCCCCAGCATTTT
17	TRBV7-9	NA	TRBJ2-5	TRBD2	CASSPGSSGRGRETQYF	TGTGCCAGCAGCCCTGGGTCTAGCGGGAGAGGACGAGAGACCCAGTACTTC
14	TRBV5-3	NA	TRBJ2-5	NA	CARSLRGHGETQYF	TGTGCCAGAAGCTTGCGCGGACATGGAGAGACCCAGTACTTC
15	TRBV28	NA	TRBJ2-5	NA	CASSSGGRLQETQYF	TGTGCCAGCAGTTCCGGGGGACGTCTCCAAGAGACCCAGTACTTC
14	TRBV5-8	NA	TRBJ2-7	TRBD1	CASSLPGQGDEQYF	TGTGCCAGCAGCTTGCCGGGACAGGGGGACGAGCAGTACTTC
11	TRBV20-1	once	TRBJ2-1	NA	CSATGGNEQFF	TGCAGTGCTACTGGCGGAAATGAGCAGTTCTTC
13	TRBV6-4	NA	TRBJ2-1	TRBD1	CASSEQGRDEQFF	TGTGCCAGCAGTGAACAGGGGAGAGATGAGCAGTTCTTC
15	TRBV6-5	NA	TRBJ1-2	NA	CASRGWEGDNYGYTF	TGTGCCAGCAGAGGCTGGGAGGGGGATAACTATGGCTACACCTTC
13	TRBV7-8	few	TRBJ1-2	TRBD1	CASSAGQGRGYTF	TGTGCCAGCAGCGCGGGACAGGGTAGAGGCTACACCTTC
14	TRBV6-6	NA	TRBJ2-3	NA	CASTKGQTTDTQYF	TGTGCCAGCACCAAGGGGCAGACAACAGATACGCAGTATTTT
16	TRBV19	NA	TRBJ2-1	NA	CASSIVGGPSNNEQFF	TGTGCCAGTAGTATTGTCGGGGGACCCTCTAACAATGAGCAGTTCTTC
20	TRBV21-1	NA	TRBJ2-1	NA	CASSRPPGLAGGFGYNEQFF	TGTGCCAGCAGCAGACCTCCGGGACTAGCGGGAGGGTTCGGCTACAATGAGCAGTTCTTC
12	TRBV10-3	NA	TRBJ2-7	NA	CAISYRQDEQYF	TGTGCCATCAGTTACAGACAGGACGAGCAGTACTTC
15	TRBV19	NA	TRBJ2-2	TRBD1	CASSILDRVSGELFF	TGTGCCAGTAGTATCCTCGACAGGGTTTCTGGGGAGCTGTTTTTT
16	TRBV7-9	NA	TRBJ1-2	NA	CASSLASGKIDYGYTF	TGTGCCAGCAGCTTAGCGTCGGGGAAGATAGACTATGGCTACACCTTC
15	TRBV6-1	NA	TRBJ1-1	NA	CASSEGQEGATEAFF	TGTGCCAGCAGTGAAGGACAGGAAGGCGCCACTGAAGCTTTCTTT
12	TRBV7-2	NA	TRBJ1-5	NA	CASSFYMQPQHF	TGTGCCAGCAGCTTTTATATGCAGCCCCAGCATTTT
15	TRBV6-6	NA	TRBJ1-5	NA	CASSYSRGGNQPQHF	TGTGCCAGCAGTTACTCGCGAGGTGGCAATCAGCCCCAGCATTTT
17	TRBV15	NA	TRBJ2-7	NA	CATSREGGKGFSYEQYF	TGTGCCACCAGCAGAGAAGGAGGGAAAGGGTTCTCCTACGAGCAGTACTTC
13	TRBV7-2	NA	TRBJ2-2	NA	CASSLFGGGELFF	TGTGCCAGCAGCTTATTCGGGGGAGGGGAGCTGTTTTTT
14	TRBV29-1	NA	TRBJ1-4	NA	CSVARHGGDEKLFF	TGCAGCGTTGCCAGACACGGAGGGGATGAAAAACTGTTTTTT
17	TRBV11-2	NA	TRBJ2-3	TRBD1	CASSLDRGQGSRDTQYF	TGTGCCAGCAGCTTAGATCGGGGACAGGGCTCTCGAGATACGCAGTATTTT
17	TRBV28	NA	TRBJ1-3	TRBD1	CASSSRQGLYSGNTIYF	TGTGCCAGCAGTTCAAGACAGGGGCTCTACTCTGGAAACACCATATATTTT
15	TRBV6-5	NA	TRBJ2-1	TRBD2	CASSYTGTSVNEQFF	TGTGCCAGCAGTTACACCGGGACTAGTGTTAATGAGCAGTTCTTC
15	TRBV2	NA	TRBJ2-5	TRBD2	CASRGTSGAPGTQYF	TGTGCCAGCAGAGGTACTAGCGGGGCCCCCGGGACCCAGTACTTC
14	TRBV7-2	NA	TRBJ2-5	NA	CASGEDGEKKTQYF	TGTGCCAGCGGGGAAGACGGGGAAAAGAAGACCCAGTACTTC
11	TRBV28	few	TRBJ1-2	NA	CASSLRYGYTF	TGTGCCAGCAGTCTACGCTATGGCTACACCTTC
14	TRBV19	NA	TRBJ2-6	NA	CASKDIAGANVLTF	TGTGCCAGTAAGGACATAGCTGGGGCCAACGTCCTGACTTTC
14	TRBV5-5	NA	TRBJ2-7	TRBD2	CASRLSGLAGQQYF	TGTGCCAGCAGGCTGAGCGGACTAGCGGGACAGCAGTACTTC
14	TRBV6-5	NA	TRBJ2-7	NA	CASRDSQGRGEQYF	TGTGCCAGCAGGGACTCACAGGGTAGGGGCGAGCAGTACTTC
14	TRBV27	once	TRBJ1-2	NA	CASSLGQGGYGYTF	TGTGCCAGCAGTTTAGGGCAGGGCGGCTATGGCTACACCTTC
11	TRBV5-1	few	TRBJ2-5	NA	CASSFRETQYF	TGCGCCAGCAGCTTCAGAGAGACCCAGTACTTC
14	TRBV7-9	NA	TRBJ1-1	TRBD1	CASSKGTVDTEAFF	TGTGCCAGCAGCAAAGGGACAGTGGACACTGAAGCTTTCTTT
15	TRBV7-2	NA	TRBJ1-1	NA	CASSLEQTANTEAFF	TGTGCCAGCAGCTTAGAACAAACAGCGAACACTGAAGCTTTCTTT
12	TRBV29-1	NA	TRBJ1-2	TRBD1	CSSGTGAGGYTF	TGCAGCTCGGGGACAGGGGCCGGGGGCTACACCTTC
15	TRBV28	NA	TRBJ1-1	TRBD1	CASSSRTGGRTEAFF	TGTGCCAGCAGTTCCAGGACAGGGGGCCGGACTGAAGCTTTCTTT
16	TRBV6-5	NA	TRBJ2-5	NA	CASSYASLTGEETQYF	TGTGCCAGCAGTTACGCCTCCTTAACGGGGGAAGAGACCCAGTACTTC
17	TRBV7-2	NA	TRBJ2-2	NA	CASTSQPRTAAAGELFF	TGTGCCAGCACTTCCCAGCCTCGGACAGCGGCGGCCGGGGAGCTGTTTTTT
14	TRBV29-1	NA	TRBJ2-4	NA	CSVVGGLAKNIQYF	TGCAGCGTTGTGGGGGGACTAGCCAAAAACATTCAGTACTTC
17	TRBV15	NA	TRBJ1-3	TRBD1	CATSSTRDRATGNTIYF	TGTGCCACCAGCAGTACAAGGGACAGGGCGACTGGAAACACCATATATTTT
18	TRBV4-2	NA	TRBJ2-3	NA	CASSQQPGGGGPAVTQYF	TGTGCCAGCAGCCAACAACCCGGGGGTGGGGGTCCCGCCGTGACGCAGTATTTT
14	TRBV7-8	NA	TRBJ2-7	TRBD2	CASSLLAGDYEQYF	TGTGCCAGCAGCTTATTAGCGGGGGACTACGAGCAGTACTTC
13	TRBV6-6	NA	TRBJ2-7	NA	CASSYIARGEQYF	TGTGCCAGCAGTTACATCGCCCGAGGGGAGCAGTACTTC
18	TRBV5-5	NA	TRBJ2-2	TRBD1	CASSLAGQGEYAIGELFF	TGTGCCAGCAGCTTGGCTGGACAGGGGGAATACGCGATCGGGGAGCTGTTTTTT
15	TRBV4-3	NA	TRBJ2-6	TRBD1	CASSTGTAGANVLTF	TGCGCCAGCAGCACCGGGACAGCTGGGGCCAACGTCCTGACTTTC
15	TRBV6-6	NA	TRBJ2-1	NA	CASRGLPPLYNEQFF	TGTGCCAGCAGGGGACTCCCGCCTCTCTACAATGAGCAGTTCTTC
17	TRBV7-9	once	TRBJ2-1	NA	CASSLAMDTQGYNEQFF	TGTGCCAGCAGCTTAGCCATGGACACCCAGGGGTACAATGAGCAGTTCTTC
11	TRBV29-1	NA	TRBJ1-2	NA	CSATTGSGYTF	TGCAGCGCCACCACAGGGTCTGGCTACACCTTC